Each of the 15 T cell receptor beta chains below was sequenced from the same sample in a study of type 1 and type 2 diabetes patients. Genomic DNA was the PCR template. A primer set of 30 forward and 13 reverse primers amplified the CDR3. TCRdb redid the calling of the multiplex PCR reads with MiXCR, one entry per CDR3 protein. This sample carries a few hundred thousand distinct CDR3 sequences, roughly 48% of them seen once, and the ten largest clones take roughly 15%. Sequenced sample: peripheral blood mononuclear cells (PBMCs). The receptor set was obtained from a young man with type 2 diabetes.

The chain joins TRBV20-1 to TRBJ2-2, with D perhaps TRBD2 (5 bases). This CDR3 is built from 12 residues. V shed 2 bases and J shed 5 bases, with 6 bases lying between them. CDR1 and CDR2 from the germline V gene are DFQATT and SNEGSKA (reference sequence). The CDR3 sequence: CSARRGTGELFF. The CDR3, as DNA: TGCAGTGCTAGAAGAGGGACCGGGGAGCTGTTTTTT.

The DNA for the CDR3 is TGTGCCTGGCGAAGGAGGAGCTCTGGAAACACCATATATTTT. Translating it yields CAWRRRSSGNTIYF. The chain is built from TRBV30 and TRBJ1-3, with no clear D. V lost 5 bases to trimming and J lost 0 bases, with 11 bases between them. This CDR3 has 14 residues. Germline V gives CDR1 GTSNPN, CDR2 SVGIG (reference sequence).

V is TRBV6-5 and J is TRBJ1-6; no reliable D call. The germline V and J ends were trimmed by 4 bases and 2 bases, with 18 bases remaining between them. The length of the CDR3 is 18 residues. Germline CDR1 MNHEY, CDR2 SVGAGI. This CDR3 reads CASSSSLWAKAYNSPLHF. The CDR3 DNA reads as TGTGCCAGCAGTTCCTCGCTATGGGCAAAAGCCTATAATTCACCCCTCCACTTT.

This clonotype was counted only a few times. The genes are TRBV5-6 and TRBJ1-4; the D is unclear. In germline, CDR1 is SGHDT, CDR2 YYEEEE. The CDR3 totals 13 residues. V was shortened by 1 base and J by 7 bases, with 8 bases between the two germline ends. The CDR3 DNA reads TGTGCCAGCAGCTTGAGGGATAGTGAAAAACTGTTTTTT. Its protein product is CASSLRDSEKLFF.

This clonotype has just a few counts. J is TRBJ2-1 and V is TRBV20-1, with 7 nucleotides matching TRBD2. The V gene's germline CDR1 is DFQATT and CDR2 SNEGSKA (reference sequence). The ends lost 6 bases at V and 6 bases at J; junction bases unmatched: 14. The length of the CDR3 is 15 residues. The DNA for the CDR3 is TGCAGTGCCAGACATGGCGCGGGAGTCGCCAATGAGCAGTTCTTC. This sequence encodes CSARHGAGVANEQFF.

The genes are TRBV11-2 and TRBJ2-5; D is possibly TRBD1 (6 bases). The DNA end favors TRBJ2-7, so the J call may be wrong. The length of the CDR3 is 14 residues. CDR1 SGHAT and CDR2 FQNNGV come from the germline V gene. CDR3 in DNA: TGTGCCAGCAGCACACAGGGTGAGGCTACCGAGCAGTACTTC. Protein sequence: CASSTQGEATEQYF.

Details on this clonotype: Relative to the germline gene, one junction end is altered; a read error may explain this. This sequence joins TRBV10-3 and TRBJ2-7; D could derive from TRBD1 or TRBD2 (5 bases each). In germline, CDR1 is ENHRY, CDR2 SYGVKD. The CDR3 contains 13 residues. CDR3 amino acids: CAIRGTEPYERYF. CDR3 in DNA: TGTGCCATCAGGGGGACGGAACCCTACGAGCGGTACTTC.

J is TRBJ1-6 and V is TRBV6-6; D may be TRBD1 (5 bases). Trimming stripped 6 bases from V and 10 bases from J, with 16 bases between. From germline, CDR1 is MNHNY and CDR2 SVGAGI (reference sequence). This CDR3 region has 14 residues. The CDR3 region has the DNA TGTGCCAGCAGCCAAGTTCGTGGGGGATCACCCCTCCACTTT. Translating it yields CASSQVRGGSPLHF.

The rearrangement uses TRBV12-3 or TRBV12-4 and TRBJ2-4; a possible D gene is TRBD2 (5 bases). V was pared by 6 bases and J by 2 bases, with 11 bases between. CDR3 size: 14 residues. The CDR3 sequence is CASSQSGTKNIQYF. The CDR3 DNA is TGTGCCAGCAGCCAGTCGGGGACCAAAAACATTCAGTACTTC.

The genes are TRBV19 and TRBJ1-6; a possible D gene is TRBD1 (5 bases). The germline V gene has CDR1 LNHDA and CDR2 SQIVND (reference sequence). Trimming took off 7 bases at V and 10 bases at J, with 17 bases between the two ends. The CDR3 extends over 14 amino acids. The DNA of the CDR3 is TGTGCCAGTACGTCTGGGGGAGGGCGATCACCCCTCCACTTT. This codes for CASTSGGGRSPLHF.

The chain links TRBV20-1 to TRBJ1-6; no definite D call. The germline gives CDR1 DFQATT, CDR2 SNEGSKA (reference sequence). The CDR3 contains 18 residues. V dropped 1 base and J dropped 1 base, with 17 bases sitting between them. CDR3: CSARGQGKGPSYNSPLHF. CDR3 coding DNA: TGCAGTGCTAGAGGCCAAGGGAAGGGCCCTTCCTATAATTCACCCCTCCACTTT.

The chain joins TRBV5-6 to TRBJ2-7; 10 bases are shared with TRBD2. CDR1 and CDR2 (germline): SGHDT, YYEEEE. The CDR3 loop spans 15 amino acids. Trimming took 0 bases from V and 5 from J; bases not matched to a gene: 5. The CDR3 loop reads CASSLVLAGANEQYF. For the CDR3, the DNA is TGTGCCAGCAGCTTGGTTCTAGCGGGAGCCAACGAGCAGTACTTC.

This clonotype was seen a single time. J is TRBJ1-3 and V is TRBV12-3 or TRBV12-4; 7 nucleotides align to TRBD1. The CDR3 contains 15 residues. Trimming at V came to 3 bases and at J to 8 bases, leaving 10 bases not matched to a gene. The CDR3 loop reads CASSFRAGGLDTIYF. Here the CDR3 DNA reads TGTGCCAGCAGTTTTAGGGCAGGGGGTCTAGACACCATATATTTT.

The chain joins TRBV29-1 to TRBJ2-3, with 9 bases fitting TRBD1. Looked up from germline, CDR1 is SQVTM and CDR2 is ANQGSEA. The V gene end was trimmed by 7 bases and the J gene end by 3 bases; junction bases not matched to a gene: 8. The CDR3 sequence is 14 residues long. This CDR3 is CSGVNRGQTDTQYF. The CDR3, as DNA: TGCAGCGGGGTGAACAGGGGGCAAACAGATACGCAGTATTTT.

The gene calls are TRBV10-2 and TRBJ2-5; 14 bases map to TRBD2. The CDR3 runs to 15 residues. Germline CDR1 reads WSHSY; CDR2 reads SAAADI. V gave up 9 bases and J gave up 3 bases; unmatched junction bases: 6. The CDR3 DNA follows: TGCGCCAGTTTACTGGGACTAGCGGGGGAAGAGACCCAGTACTTC. It encodes CASLLGLAGEETQYF.